The rows below give T cell receptor beta chains drawn from one sample of a study of T cell responses to AZD1222 COVID-19 vaccine. The protocol was immunoSEQ multiplex PCR, while the TCRdb copy is restricted to in-frame clones and leaves out a portion. There are around 120,000 clones in the sample; 70% to 90% occur only once, and 4.5% to 5% lies in the top ten. Sample: peripheral blood, taken on day 0 of AZD1222 vaccination. These receptor sequences come from an adult in good health. CDR3s include the opening cysteine and the closing phenylalanine or tryptophan. The D gene is left open where the match is weak. For some rows the clone size is stated as once, few or many, or as a class when expanded; others skip it.

abundance: NA
j_gene: TRBJ2-1
d_gene: TRBD2
v_gene: TRBV3-1/TRBV3-2
CDR3aa: CASSQDLAGGTWYNEQFF
CDR3nt: TGTGCCAGCAGCCAAGACCTAGCGGGGGGGACATGGTACAATGAGCAGTTCTTC

abundance: NA
j_gene: TRBJ1-2
d_gene: TRBD1
v_gene: TRBV27
CDR3aa: CASSLNPTQGLHGYTF
CDR3nt: TGTGCCAGCAGTTTAAACCCGACACAGGGGTTGCATGGCTACACCTTC

abundance: NA
j_gene: TRBJ2-3
d_gene: NA
v_gene: TRBV7-6
CDR3aa: CASSALGWGVTDTQYF
CDR3nt: TGTGCCAGCAGCGCCTTGGGGTGGGGAGTCACAGATACGCAGTATTTT

abundance: NA
j_gene: TRBJ2-5
d_gene: NA
v_gene: TRBV2
CDR3aa: CASSWLGAQETQYF
CDR3nt: TGTGCCAGCAGTTGGTTGGGGGCACAAGAGACCCAGTACTTC

abundance: NA
j_gene: TRBJ1-1
d_gene: NA
v_gene: TRBV5-4
CDR3aa: CASSLIETANTEAFF
CDR3nt: TGTGCCAGCAGCTTAATTGAGACAGCGAACACTGAAGCTTTCTTT

abundance: NA
j_gene: TRBJ1-1
d_gene: NA
v_gene: TRBV5-4
CDR3aa: CASSGNTEAFF
CDR3nt: TGTGCCAGCAGCGGGAACACTGAAGCTTTCTTT

abundance: NA
j_gene: TRBJ2-5
d_gene: TRBD1
v_gene: TRBV7-3
CDR3aa: CASSRRGQETQYF
CDR3nt: TGTGCCAGCAGCCGCAGGGGGCAAGAGACCCAGTACTTC

abundance: NA
j_gene: TRBJ2-7
d_gene: NA
v_gene: TRBV7-9
CDR3aa: CASSPEAWGGAGEQYF
CDR3nt: TGTGCCAGCAGCCCCGAGGCGTGGGGCGGGGCTGGCGAGCAGTACTTC

abundance: NA
j_gene: TRBJ2-2
d_gene: NA
v_gene: TRBV19
CDR3aa: CASGAATNTGELFF
CDR3nt: TGTGCCAGTGGGGCGGCCACGAACACCGGGGAGCTGTTTTTT

abundance: NA
j_gene: TRBJ1-2
d_gene: NA
v_gene: TRBV6-5
CDR3aa: CAAVWGREGNYGYTF
CDR3nt: TGTGCCGCCGTGTGGGGCAGGGAGGGAAACTATGGCTACACCTTC

abundance: few
j_gene: TRBJ1-5
d_gene: NA
v_gene: TRBV28
CDR3aa: CASSPSGVYPGNQPQHF
CDR3nt: TGTGCCAGCAGTCCCTCGGGGGTGTACCCTGGGAATCAGCCCCAGCATTTT

abundance: NA
j_gene: TRBJ1-1
d_gene: NA
v_gene: TRBV29-1
CDR3aa: CSVEAQGGTEAFF
CDR3nt: TGCAGCGTTGAAGCGCAGGGAGGCACTGAAGCTTTCTTT

abundance: NA
j_gene: TRBJ1-2
d_gene: NA
v_gene: TRBV18
CDR3aa: CASSPGEVYYGYTF
CDR3nt: TGTGCCAGCTCACCAGGGGAGGTCTACTATGGCTACACCTTC

abundance: NA
j_gene: TRBJ2-3
d_gene: NA
v_gene: TRBV7-7
CDR3aa: CASSPAGAPGTQYF
CDR3nt: TGTGCCAGCAGCCCTGCGGGGGCCCCGGGTACGCAGTATTTT

abundance: once
j_gene: TRBJ2-5
d_gene: NA
v_gene: TRBV27
CDR3aa: CASSSDYRAQETQYF
CDR3nt: TGTGCCAGCAGTTCAGATTACAGGGCACAAGAGACCCAGTACTTC

abundance: NA
j_gene: TRBJ1-3
d_gene: NA
v_gene: TRBV19
CDR3aa: CASSIGTAGNTIYF
CDR3nt: TGTGCCAGTAGTATAGGGACGGCTGGAAACACCATATATTTT

abundance: NA
j_gene: TRBJ2-3
d_gene: NA
v_gene: TRBV5-6
CDR3aa: CASSLVRGADTQYF
CDR3nt: TGTGCCAGCAGCTTGGTCAGGGGAGCAGATACGCAGTATTTT

abundance: NA
j_gene: TRBJ1-2
d_gene: NA
v_gene: TRBV20-1
CDR3aa: CSASLSGEWGYGYTF
CDR3nt: TGCAGTGCTAGTCTGTCAGGGGAGTGGGGCTATGGCTACACCTTC

abundance: NA
j_gene: TRBJ1-2
d_gene: NA
v_gene: TRBV5-1
CDR3aa: CASSLVSGQPLSYGYTF
CDR3nt: TGCGCCAGCAGCTTGGTTTCAGGACAACCCCTGAGTTATGGCTACACCTTC

abundance: NA
j_gene: TRBJ1-1
d_gene: NA
v_gene: TRBV6-4
CDR3aa: CASSAGQANTEAFF
CDR3nt: TGTGCCAGCAGTGCGGGACAAGCGAACACTGAAGCTTTCTTT

abundance: NA
j_gene: TRBJ2-3
d_gene: TRBD2
v_gene: TRBV5-1
CDR3aa: CASSLVASGGITDTQYF
CDR3nt: TGCGCCAGCAGCTTGGTGGCTAGCGGGGGGATCACAGATACGCAGTATTTT

abundance: NA
j_gene: TRBJ1-5
d_gene: TRBD1
v_gene: TRBV2
CDR3aa: CASDRGGNQPQHF
CDR3nt: TGTGCCAGCGACAGGGGCGGCAATCAGCCCCAGCATTTT

abundance: NA
j_gene: TRBJ1-5
d_gene: NA
v_gene: TRBV3-1/TRBV3-2
CDR3aa: CASSQDVSFNQPQHF
CDR3nt: TGTGCCAGCAGCCAAGATGTGTCTTTCAATCAGCCCCAGCATTTT

abundance: NA
j_gene: TRBJ2-3
d_gene: TRBD2
v_gene: TRBV7-3
CDR3aa: CASSSGLAGTDTQYF
CDR3nt: TGTGCCAGCAGCTCGGGACTAGCGGGCACAGATACGCAGTATTTT

abundance: NA
j_gene: TRBJ2-3
d_gene: TRBD1
v_gene: TRBV5-4
CDR3aa: CASSWGQGSTDTQYF
CDR3nt: TGTGCCAGCAGCTGGGGACAGGGGAGCACAGATACGCAGTATTTT

abundance: NA
j_gene: TRBJ1-1
d_gene: NA
v_gene: TRBV28
CDR3aa: CASSRHREGVNTEAFF
CDR3nt: TGTGCCAGCAGTCGACACAGGGAAGGGGTGAACACTGAAGCTTTCTTT

abundance: NA
j_gene: TRBJ1-2
d_gene: NA
v_gene: TRBV4-3
CDR3aa: CASSQAVQGDNYGYTF
CDR3nt: TGCGCCAGCAGCCAAGCTGTCCAGGGCGATAACTATGGCTACACCTTC

abundance: NA
j_gene: TRBJ2-2
d_gene: NA
v_gene: TRBV2
CDR3aa: CASSESGYTGELFF
CDR3nt: TGTGCCAGCAGTGAGTCAGGTTACACCGGGGAGCTGTTTTTT

abundance: once
j_gene: TRBJ1-1
d_gene: NA
v_gene: TRBV7-6
CDR3aa: CASSLGGVNTEAFF
CDR3nt: TGTGCCAGCAGCCTCGGGGGGGTGAACACTGAAGCTTTCTTT

abundance: NA
j_gene: TRBJ2-5
d_gene: TRBD1
v_gene: TRBV19
CDR3aa: CASSIGRGHQETQYF
CDR3nt: TGTGCCAGTAGTATCGGCAGGGGGCACCAAGAGACCCAGTACTTC

abundance: NA
j_gene: TRBJ1-2
d_gene: NA
v_gene: TRBV10-3
CDR3aa: CAIGREANYGYTF
CDR3nt: TGTGCCATCGGTAGGGAGGCTAACTATGGCTACACCTTC

abundance: NA
j_gene: TRBJ1-4
d_gene: TRBD1
v_gene: TRBV29-1
CDR3aa: CSVTGTGALNEKLFF
CDR3nt: TGCAGCGTTACCGGGACAGGGGCGCTGAATGAAAAACTGTTTTTT

abundance: few
j_gene: TRBJ1-4
d_gene: NA
v_gene: TRBV7-9
CDR3aa: CASSFGGRVDEKLFF
CDR3nt: TGTGCCAGCAGCTTCGGCGGGAGAGTTGATGAAAAACTGTTTTTT

abundance: few
j_gene: TRBJ1-5
d_gene: TRBD1
v_gene: TRBV2
CDR3aa: CASSKGQGISNQPQHF
CDR3nt: TGTGCCAGCAGCAAAGGACAGGGCATAAGCAATCAGCCCCAGCATTTT

abundance: NA
j_gene: TRBJ2-4
d_gene: NA
v_gene: TRBV6-4
CDR3aa: CASSDFLAKNIQYF
CDR3nt: TGTGCCAGCAGTGACTTTCTAGCCAAAAACATTCAGTACTTC

abundance: NA
j_gene: TRBJ1-2
d_gene: NA
v_gene: TRBV12-3/TRBV12-4
CDR3aa: CASSLTDPLLYTF
CDR3nt: TGTGCCAGCAGTTTGACAGATCCCTTGTTATATACCTTC

abundance: NA
j_gene: TRBJ1-1
d_gene: NA
v_gene: TRBV28
CDR3aa: CASRVEVTTEAFF
CDR3nt: TGTGCCAGCAGGGTAGAGGTTACCACTGAAGCTTTCTTT

abundance: NA
j_gene: TRBJ2-1
d_gene: NA
v_gene: TRBV5-4
CDR3aa: CASSLGSLSSYNEQFF
CDR3nt: TGTGCCAGCAGCTTGGGCAGTCTGAGCTCCTACAATGAGCAGTTCTTC

abundance: NA
j_gene: TRBJ2-6
d_gene: NA
v_gene: TRBV29-1
CDR3aa: CSARTSGANVLTF
CDR3nt: TGCAGCGCCCGGACCTCTGGGGCCAACGTCCTGACTTTC

abundance: NA
j_gene: TRBJ2-1
d_gene: TRBD1
v_gene: TRBV29-1
CDR3aa: CSVEDSDRASYNEQFF
CDR3nt: TGCAGCGTTGAAGATTCGGACAGGGCCTCCTACAATGAGCAGTTCTTC

abundance: NA
j_gene: TRBJ1-1
d_gene: NA
v_gene: TRBV6-5
CDR3aa: CASSYLRVDTEAFF
CDR3nt: TGTGCCAGCAGTTACCTCAGGGTTGACACTGAAGCTTTCTTT

abundance: NA
j_gene: TRBJ1-5
d_gene: NA
v_gene: TRBV28
CDR3aa: CASSFSDSNQPQHF
CDR3nt: TGTGCCAGCAGTTTCTCGGACAGCAATCAGCCCCAGCATTTT

abundance: NA
j_gene: TRBJ2-7
d_gene: NA
v_gene: TRBV7-2
CDR3aa: CASSLAKGLAYEQYF
CDR3nt: TGTGCCAGCAGCTTAGCCAAAGGGCTCGCCTACGAGCAGTACTTC

abundance: NA
j_gene: TRBJ2-3
d_gene: TRBD2
v_gene: TRBV19
CDR3aa: CASSTGGLAGGVTDTQYF
CDR3nt: TGTGCCAGTAGTACCGGGGGATTAGCGGGGGGAGTCACAGATACGCAGTATTTT

abundance: NA
j_gene: TRBJ2-3
d_gene: TRBD1
v_gene: TRBV2
CDR3aa: CASRPTGTDTDTQYF
CDR3nt: TGTGCCAGCAGACCTACCGGGACAGACACAGATACGCAGTATTTT

abundance: NA
j_gene: TRBJ2-1
d_gene: NA
v_gene: TRBV19
CDR3aa: CASSKGTLASRSNEQFF
CDR3nt: TGTGCCAGTAGTAAGGGGACACTCGCCTCCCGGAGCAATGAGCAGTTCTTC

abundance: NA
j_gene: TRBJ2-2
d_gene: NA
v_gene: TRBV7-9
CDR3aa: CASSLSQPNTGELFF
CDR3nt: TGTGCCAGCAGCTTGTCCCAACCAAACACCGGGGAGCTGTTTTTT

abundance: NA
j_gene: TRBJ1-2
d_gene: NA
v_gene: TRBV14
CDR3aa: CASSQDLAQPPRNYGYTF
CDR3nt: TGTGCCAGCAGCCAAGATCTAGCTCAGCCCCCACGGAACTATGGCTACACCTTC

abundance: NA
j_gene: TRBJ2-3
d_gene: NA
v_gene: TRBV29-1
CDR3aa: CSVEGQTDTQYF
CDR3nt: TGCAGCGTTGAGGGACAAACAGATACGCAGTATTTT